What follows are 22 T cell receptor beta chains derived from one specimen sequenced in a study of beta chain features in type 1 diabetes. For these TCRs, the target antigens are not known. Reverse transcribing all isolated RNA meant expressed TCRB transcripts were sequenced. Clones were sequenced by immunoSEQ multiplex PCR, and TCRdb holds only the in-frame ones, with some missing. Of 130,000 or so clones listed, around 8.8% are singletons. Overall study findings and caveats: TCRB CDR3s from Type 1 diabetes patients were moderately but significantly shorter in all four CD4+ subsets.

What was sequenced was central memory CD4+ T cells from blood. The source of these receptors is a man aged 30 to 45 with type 1 diabetes.

This rearrangement joins TRBV4-2 to TRBJ2-1; 11 bases align to TRBD2. This CDR3 is built from 17 residues. The trim removed 4 bases at V and 4 bases at J, leaving 9 bases unmatched. Germline-derived CDR1 and CDR2 are LGHNA and YNFKEQ. The CDR3 region is CASSPAWLAGGYNEQFF. CDR3 bases: TGTGCCAGCAGCCCAGCCTGGCTAGCGGGGGGTTACAATGAGCAGTTCTTC.

This clone is a singleton in its sample. The V and J genes are TRBV7-8 and TRBJ1-6, with 8 bases lining up with TRBD1. The V gene's germline CDR1 is SGHVS and CDR2 FQNEAQ. The V segment lost 3 bases and the J segment 10 bases; nucleotides outside the gene matches: 8. The CDR3 contains 15 residues. In DNA form, the CDR3 reads TGTGCCAGCAGCTTGAGGACAGGGCAAGGATCACCCCTCCACTTT. Translated, it gives CASSLRTGQGSPLHF.

This clone was seen a handful of times. The chain links TRBV19 to TRBJ2-7, with 12 positions matching TRBD2. This CDR3 has 15 residues. The V gene end was trimmed by 6 bases and the J gene end by 3 bases; junction bases not matched to a gene: 6. Germline V gene lookup returns CDR1 LNHDA and CDR2 SQIVND (reference sequence). The CDR3 is CASSLGLAGDYEQYF. CDR3 DNA: TGTGCCAGTAGCCTGGGACTAGCGGGTGACTACGAGCAGTACTTC.

This clone was detected only a few times. The chain has TRBV6-1 and TRBJ2-7, with D perhaps TRBD2 (6 bases). Germline V gene sequence: CDR1 MNHNS, CDR2 SASEGT. V was clipped by 4 bases and J by 2 bases, with 15 bases between them. This CDR3 spans 15 amino acids. CDR3 protein: CASSAPGLKTYEQYF. The CDR3 DNA is TGTGCCAGCAGTGCACCGGGACTTAAAACCTACGAGCAGTACTTC.

This clone was counted a few times. V gene TRBV7-9 combines with J gene TRBJ1-6; D is undetermined. The germline CDR1 and CDR2 sequences are SEHNR and FQNEAQ (reference sequence). The CDR3 extends over 14 amino acids. Trimming removed 3 bases at V and 8 bases at J, with 11 bases between. DNA of the CDR3: TGTGCCAGCAGCTTTTTTGCCCGGTATTCACCCCTCCACTTT. Protein sequence: CASSFFARYSPLHF.

The gene calls are TRBV11-2 and TRBJ2-7; tentative D call: TRBD2 (5 bases). Trimming stripped 0 bases from V and 6 bases from J, with 15 bases between. CDR1 and CDR2 (germline): SGHAT, FQNNGV. The CDR3 has 15 residues. CDR3 DNA: TGTGCCAGCAGCTTAGATCCGGTAGGAGGTTCCGAGCAGTACTTC. As protein: CASSLDPVGGSEQYF.

This clone was detected only a few times. This rearrangement joins TRBV28 to TRBJ2-1, with a tentative D call TRBD1 (5 bases). This CDR3 comprises 13 residues. V dropped 5 bases and J dropped 7 bases, with 12 bases sitting between them. The germline CDR1 and CDR2 sequences are MDHEN and SYDVKM. Here the CDR3 reads CASSPHQGNEQFF. The CDR3, as DNA: TGTGCCAGCAGTCCCCATCAGGGTAATGAGCAGTTCTTC. The variable domain in full, completed from reference TRBV28 and TRBJ2-1, reads DVKVTQSSRYLVKRTGEKVFLECVQDMDHENMFWYRQDPGLGLRLIYFSYDVKMKEKGDIPEGYSVSREKKERFSLILESASTNQTSMYLCASSPHQGNEQFFGPGTRLTVL.

There are a few counts of this clone. The V gene is TRBV7-2, the J gene TRBJ2-3; 8 bases fit TRBD2. In germline, CDR1 is SGHTA, CDR2 FQGNSA. Trimming removed 3 bases from V and 5 bases from J; junction bases left unmatched: 7. The CDR3 contains 15 residues. Here the CDR3 DNA reads TGTGCCAGCAGCTTGCGGCGGGGGGCGGAAGATACGCAGTATTTT. It specifies CASSLRRGAEDTQYF.

The J gene is TRBJ2-3, the V gene TRBV7-3, with 11 bases matching TRBD2. CDR3 size: 16 residues. Germline loops: CDR1 SGHTA, CDR2 FQGTGA. Losses at the gene ends were 5 bases for V and 5 bases for J; bases not matched to a gene: 9. The CDR3 DNA sequence: TGTGCCAGCAGCCCAATAGCGGGGGGGCCTGGAGATACGCAGTATTTT. Amino acids: CASSPIAGGPGDTQYF.

The V call is TRBV7-8, the J call TRBJ2-5; 15 bases match TRBD2. Unmatched junction bases numbered 6, after V lost 5 bases and J lost 5 bases. The CDR3 consists of 16 residues. CDR1 and CDR2 from the germline V gene are SGHVS and FQNEAQ. This CDR3 reads CASSPTGLAGGETQYF. The CDR3 coding sequence is TGTGCCAGCAGCCCCACGGGACTAGCGGGGGGTGAGACCCAGTACTTC.

CDR3 region: CASSLAAYGTDTQYF. CDR3 bases: TGTGCCAGCAGCTTAGCAGCCTACGGCACAGATACGCAGTATTTT. The chain combines TRBV7-8 with TRBJ2-3; no reliable D call. V was shortened by 0 bases and J by 1 base, with 8 bases between the two germline ends. The CDR3 is 15 residues long. Germline values: CDR1 SGHVS, CDR2 FQNEAQ.

This clone was counted only a few times. The chain has TRBV4-2 and TRBJ2-4; 12 nucleotides match TRBD2. The CDR3 loop spans 17 amino acids. V was clipped by 1 base and J by 6 bases; unmatched bases: 7. Per the germline V gene, CDR1 is LGHNA and CDR2 is YNFKEQ. CDR3 sequence (DNA): TGTGCCAGCAGCCAAGCCCTCGTGACTAGCGGGGGAAACATTCAGTACTTC. The encoded protein is CASSQALVTSGGNIQYF.

This sequence joins TRBV18 and TRBJ1-2; D remains ambiguous. The CDR3 covers 17 residues. Germline loops: CDR1 KGHSH, CDR2 LQKENI. Trimming took off 2 bases at V and 1 base at J, with 17 bases between the two ends. CDR3 in DNA: TGTGCCAGCTCACCAAGGATCGCGGGAAGTTTTAACTATGGCTACACCTTC. This translates into CASSPRIAGSFNYGYTF.

Many counts were recorded for this clone. The gene calls are TRBV6-6 and TRBJ2-7; 8 positions match TRBD1. CDR3 length: 15 amino acids. Unmatched junction bases numbered 10, after V lost 6 bases and J lost 3 bases. Germline CDR1 is MNHNY and CDR2 is SVGAGI (reference sequence). Here the CDR3 reads CASSFPGQELYEQYF. The CDR3 DNA sequence: TGTGCCAGCAGCTTCCCGGGACAGGAACTCTACGAGCAGTACTTC.

This clone showed up just a few times. Written as DNA, the CDR3 is TGTGCCAGCAGCCACGGACAGGGCGCGGGTTCACCCCTCCACTTT. This translates into CASSHGQGAGSPLHF. This sequence joins TRBV14 and TRBJ1-6; 8 positions agree with TRBD1. This CDR3 is built from 15 residues. J was trimmed by 9 bases and V by 3 bases; bases with no gene match: 7. Germline assignment: CDR1 SGHDN and CDR2 FVKESK.

V is TRBV5-1 and J is TRBJ1-1; D is unclear. V lost 2 bases and J 3 bases, leaving 8 bases between the germline ends. The CDR3 runs to 13 residues. CDR1 and CDR2 (germline): SGHRS, YFSETQ. The CDR3 sequence is CASSFRQDTEAFF. In DNA form, the CDR3 reads TGCGCCAGCAGCTTCCGACAAGACACTGAAGCTTTCTTT.

This CDR3 reads CASRTGGAWDIQYF. CDR3 nucleotide sequence: TGTGCCAGCAGGACAGGGGGCGCGTGGGACATTCAGTACTTC. This chain connects TRBV27 to TRBJ2-4, with 10 bases identical to TRBD1. Germline V gene data show CDR1 as MNHEY and CDR2 as SMNVEV (reference sequence). CDR3 length: 14 residues. With 6 bases clipped from V and 8 bases from J, the junction kept 7 bases outside the gene matches.

This clone was detected only a few times. The rearrangement uses TRBV6-4 and TRBJ2-1, with 8 positions matching TRBD2. This CDR3 spans 16 amino acids. Trimming at V came to 2 bases and at J to 5 bases, leaving 8 bases not matched to a gene. Germline V gives CDR1 MRHNA, CDR2 SNTAGT. The CDR3 DNA reads TGTGCCAGCAGTGACACCTACCGGGGGGGTAACAATGAGCAGTTCTTC. Protein: CASSDTYRGGNNEQFF.

This clone was counted between two and nine times. The CDR3 region has the DNA TGCGCCAGCAGCTTGGAGGCCAGGGCCGGAGAGACCCAGTACTTC. It is translated as CASSLEARAGETQYF. The rearrangement links TRBV5-1 to TRBJ2-5; a possible D gene is TRBD1 (5 bases). The V gene lost 0 bases and the J gene lost 4 bases, with 13 bases spanning the gap. The CDR3 runs to 15 residues. Germline assignment: CDR1 SGHRS and CDR2 YFSETQ. Based on the CDR3 plus reference TRBV5-1 and TRBJ2-5, the full variable domain is KAGVTQTPRYLIKTRGQQVTLSCSPISGHRSVSWYQQTPGQGLQFLFEYFSETQRNKGNFPGRFSGRQFSNSRSEMNVSTLELGDSALYLCASSLEARAGETQYFGPGTRLLVL.

This clone came up a few times. The V call is TRBV28, the J call TRBJ2-2, with TRBD1 as a possible D gene (6 bases). V gave up 3 bases and J gave up 6 bases, with 8 bases separating them. This CDR3 spans 13 amino acids. Germline CDR1 reads MDHEN; CDR2 reads SYDVKM. CDR3 loop: CASSFQGSGELFF. The CDR3 DNA sequence: TGTGCCAGCAGTTTTCAGGGGTCCGGGGAGCTGTTTTTT.

This clone was found a few times. The rearrangement joins TRBV30 to TRBJ1-6; D remains ambiguous. Trimming cost V 4 bases and J 5 bases, with 9 bases left between them. This CDR3 is built from 13 residues. The germline V gene has CDR1 GTSNPN and CDR2 SVGIG (reference sequence). CDR3 residues: CAWTTANNSPLHF. The CDR3 nucleotides read TGTGCCTGGACCACAGCTAATAATTCACCCCTCCACTTT.

This rearrangement joins TRBV5-1 to TRBJ2-1; TRBD2 agrees at 11 bases. CDR3 length: 19 amino acids. V dropped 4 bases and J dropped 1; count of bases not matched to a gene: 13. Germline CDR1 SGHRS, CDR2 YFSETQ. As DNA, the CDR3 is TGCGCCAGCAGCGCCGCAACTAGCGGGGGACTTAGGTCCTACAATGAGCAGTTCTTC. As protein: CASSAATSGGLRSYNEQFF.